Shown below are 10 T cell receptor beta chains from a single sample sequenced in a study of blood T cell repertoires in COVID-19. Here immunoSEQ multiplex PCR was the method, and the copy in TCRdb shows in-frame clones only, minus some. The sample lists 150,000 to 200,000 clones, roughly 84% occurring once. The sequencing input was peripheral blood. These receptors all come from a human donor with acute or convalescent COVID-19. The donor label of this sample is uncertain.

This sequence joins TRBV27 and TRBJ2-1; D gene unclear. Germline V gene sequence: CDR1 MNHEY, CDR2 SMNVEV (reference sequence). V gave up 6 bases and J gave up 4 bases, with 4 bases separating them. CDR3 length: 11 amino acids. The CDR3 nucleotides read TGTGCCAGCAGACTATACAATGAGCAGTTCTTC. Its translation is CASRLYNEQFF.

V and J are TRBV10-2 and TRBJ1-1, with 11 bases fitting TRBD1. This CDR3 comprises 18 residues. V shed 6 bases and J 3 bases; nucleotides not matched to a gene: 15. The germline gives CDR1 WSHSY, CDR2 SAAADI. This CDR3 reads CASSLITGTGGIDTEAFF. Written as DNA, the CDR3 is TGCGCCAGCAGCCTAATTACCGGGACAGGGGGTATAGACACTGAAGCTTTCTTT.

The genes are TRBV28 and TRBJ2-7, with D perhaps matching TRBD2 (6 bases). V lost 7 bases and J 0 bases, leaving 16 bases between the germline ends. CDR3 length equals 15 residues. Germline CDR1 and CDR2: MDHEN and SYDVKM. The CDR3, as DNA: TGTGCCAGCACCCGGAGGGACGGGATCTCCTACGAGCAGTACTTC. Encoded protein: CASTRRDGISYEQYF.

The CDR3 DNA reads as TGTGCCAGCAGCTTAAGCGATGAAAAACTGTTTTTT. It is translated as CASSLSDEKLFF. V usage is TRBV7-6 and J usage is TRBJ1-4; D gene uncertain. Trimming took 2 bases from V and 6 from J, leaving 4 bases between them. This CDR3 region has 12 residues. Germline CDR1 reads SGHVS; CDR2 reads FNYEAQ.

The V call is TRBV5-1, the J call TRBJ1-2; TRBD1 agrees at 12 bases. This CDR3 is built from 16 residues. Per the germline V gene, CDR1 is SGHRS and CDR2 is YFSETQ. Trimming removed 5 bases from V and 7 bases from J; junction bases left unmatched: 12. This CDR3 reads CASSHPGTGGEPGYTF. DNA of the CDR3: TGCGCCAGCAGTCATCCGGGGACAGGGGGCGAGCCTGGCTACACCTTC.

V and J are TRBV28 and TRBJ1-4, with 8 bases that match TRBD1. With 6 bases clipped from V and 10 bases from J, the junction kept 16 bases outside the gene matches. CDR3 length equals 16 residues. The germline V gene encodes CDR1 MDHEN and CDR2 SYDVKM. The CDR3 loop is CASSERQGLQVGKLFF. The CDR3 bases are TGTGCCAGCAGCGAAAGACAGGGGCTTCAGGTTGGAAAACTGTTTTTT.

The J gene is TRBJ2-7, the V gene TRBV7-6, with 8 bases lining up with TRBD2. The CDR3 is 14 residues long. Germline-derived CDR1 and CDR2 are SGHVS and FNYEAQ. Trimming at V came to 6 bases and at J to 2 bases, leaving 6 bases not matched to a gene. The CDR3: CASSFSGAPYEQYF. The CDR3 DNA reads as TGTGCCAGCAGTTTTAGCGGGGCCCCCTACGAGCAGTACTTC.

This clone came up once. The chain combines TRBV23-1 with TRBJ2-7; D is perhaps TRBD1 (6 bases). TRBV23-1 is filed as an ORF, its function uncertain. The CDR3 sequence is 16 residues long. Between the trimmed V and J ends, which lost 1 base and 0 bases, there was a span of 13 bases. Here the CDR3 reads CASSQFQGSGSYEQYF. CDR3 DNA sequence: TGCGCCAGCAGTCAATTTCAGGGGTCGGGCTCCTACGAGCAGTACTTC.

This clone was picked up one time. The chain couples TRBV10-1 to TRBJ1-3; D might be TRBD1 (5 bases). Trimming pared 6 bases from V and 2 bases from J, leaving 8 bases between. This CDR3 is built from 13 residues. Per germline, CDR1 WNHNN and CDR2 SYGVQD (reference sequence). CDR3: CASSLDTGNTIYF. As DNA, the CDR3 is TGCGCCAGCAGCCTGGACACTGGAAACACCATATATTTT.

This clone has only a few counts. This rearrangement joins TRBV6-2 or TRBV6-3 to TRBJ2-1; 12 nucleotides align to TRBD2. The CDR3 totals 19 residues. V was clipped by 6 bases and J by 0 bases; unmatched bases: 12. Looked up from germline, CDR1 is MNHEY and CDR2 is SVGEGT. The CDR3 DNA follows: TGTGCCAGCAGCCCTTCTAGCGGGGGGGCCGTGAGCTCCTACAATGAGCAGTTCTTC. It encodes CASSPSSGGAVSSYNEQFF.